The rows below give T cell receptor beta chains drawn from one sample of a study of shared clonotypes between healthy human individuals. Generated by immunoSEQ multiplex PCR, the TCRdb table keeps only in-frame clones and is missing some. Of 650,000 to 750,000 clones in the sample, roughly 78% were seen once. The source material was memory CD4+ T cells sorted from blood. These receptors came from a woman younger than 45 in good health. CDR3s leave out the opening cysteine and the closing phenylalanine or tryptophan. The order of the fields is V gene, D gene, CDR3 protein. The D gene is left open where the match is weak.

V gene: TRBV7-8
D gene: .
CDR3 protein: ASSYVFGGTTEAF

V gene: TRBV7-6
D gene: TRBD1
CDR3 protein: ASSLAATGPDEQY

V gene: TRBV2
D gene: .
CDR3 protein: ASSAGTLSQGQF

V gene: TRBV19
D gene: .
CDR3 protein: ASRGSWDTGELF

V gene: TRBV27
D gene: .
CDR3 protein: ASSLWGMGGESTDTQY

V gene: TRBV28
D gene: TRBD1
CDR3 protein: ATAAPGQGKEKLF

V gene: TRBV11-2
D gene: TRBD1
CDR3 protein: ASSLAGMRGRGNTGELF

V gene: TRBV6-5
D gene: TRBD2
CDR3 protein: ASSLTSGNYEQY

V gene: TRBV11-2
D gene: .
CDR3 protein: ASSGPWTAKNIQY

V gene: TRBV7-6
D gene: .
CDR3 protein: ASSLGLGGNTEAF

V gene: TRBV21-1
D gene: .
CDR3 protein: ASSKGARGGRSGNTIY

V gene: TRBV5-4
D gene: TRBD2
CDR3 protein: ASSYGGSFNEQF

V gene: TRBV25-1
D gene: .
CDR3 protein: ASSESSPPRQY

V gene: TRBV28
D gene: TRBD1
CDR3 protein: ASGRDSYNEQF